This T cell receptor (beta chain) comes out of a study of identical twins. General study points: A cross-sectional statistical analysis, not follow-up of the same donors, supported the conclusions.

Turning to this clonotype: The antigen is undetermined.

TCRdb independently ran MiXCR on the 5' RACE reads; one entry per CDR3 protein. The data contain roughly 720,000 distinct CDR3 sequences, approximately 18% of them singletons. The CDR3 loop spans 13 amino acids. Germline loops: CDR1 DFQATT, CDR2 SNEGSKA (reference sequence). V lost 0 bases, J lost 10 bases, and 3 bases stayed unmatched. The sample also formed part of further work on T cells expressing NK-cell markers. Per that paper: Leadership of the CD3+CD56-NKG2C+ fraction also belonged to these clonotypes in several donors.

The genes are TRBV20-1 and TRBJ2-1, with 10 bases aligning to TRBD2. The receptor was isolated from a woman younger than 30 in good health. Sequencing input: PBMCs. CDR3 sequence reads: CSARDQLAGEQFF. DNA of the CDR3: TGCAGTGCTAGAGATCAACTAGCGGGAGAGCAGTTCTTC.